This TCR beta chain stems from a study of Graves' ophthalmopathy and Graves' hyperthyroidism. Diagnostic conclusions were grounded in clinical symptoms, serum thyroxine, TRAb, thyroid ultrasound and orbital computed tomography. This clonotype was observed at least ten times. Its specificity is not known. Amplification targeted the TCR beta CDR3 regions, with RNA transcripts as the source material. HTBI primers served in a first-round RT-PCR, which a second-round multiplex PCR followed. TCRdb reprocessed the multiplex PCR reads with MiXCR, giving one entry per CDR3 protein. This repertoire shows just over 400,000 distinct CDR3 sequences, 21% found once; its top ten account for roughly 3%. Regarding the study as a whole: The blood repertoire also included most expanded thyroid clonotypes above 0.001 frequency. Prediction of ophthalmopathy progression reached around 70% sensitivity and under 80% specificity.

Germline lookup yields CDR1 MNHNS and CDR2 SASEGT. This CDR3 is 13 amino acids long. V shed 10 bases and J shed 3 bases, with 16 bases lying between them. This chain connects TRBV6-1 to TRBJ2-7; TRBD2 is a possible D gene (5 bases). This receptor was identified in a woman between 18 and 29 years old with stable Graves' hyperthyroidism. Sequences were obtained from peripheral blood. CDR3 nucleotide sequence: TGTGCCACCAACGAACGGGAATACTACGAGCAGTACTTC. Translation: CATNEREYYEQYF.